This entry lists 3 T cell receptor beta chains sequenced from one sample in a study of Ad26.COV2.S vaccination and SARS-CoV-2 variants (dated by TCRdb to the early 2020s). The treatment or condition label, as the study defines it: roughly 18 received Ad26.COV2.S at low or high dose, single or two shots; 5 received placebo; per-sample allocation not given. Repertoires of vaccine and placebo recipients were sequenced from samples collected on day 63 after the first injection. Receptors were amplified or captured by the immunoSEQ multiplex PCR assay. In TCRdb, the immuneACCESS table is reduced to in-frame sequences with V and J assigned. These tables do not hold every clone; where another copy was compared, an unresolved V gene accounts for under half, and the others remain unexplained. This sample lists about 350,000 clones; approximately 84% were detected once. The ten largest clones capture less than 4% of the sample.

The starting material was peripheral blood, obtained in a trial of Ad26.COV2.S vaccine versus placebo. These TCRs come from a person aged 18 to 59 who received the Ad26.COV2.S COVID-19 vaccine or a placebo.

The V gene is TRBV27, the J gene TRBJ2-5; 12 bases match TRBD2. V was pared by 4 bases and J by 10 bases, with 4 bases of the junction left unmatched. Germline CDR1 is MNHEY and CDR2 is SMNVEV (reference sequence). This CDR3 has 13 amino acids. The CDR3 sequence is CASSSQTSGGQYF. CDR3 bases: TGTGCCAGCAGTTCCCAGACTAGCGGGGGCCAGTACTTC.

This chain joins TRBV28 and TRBJ2-7; 7 bases map to TRBD2. J gave up 0 bases and V 4 bases, and 9 bases lay outside the gene matches. The CDR3 sequence is 16 residues long. Germline V lookup: CDR1 MDHEN, CDR2 SYDVKM. CDR3 sequence (DNA): TGTGCCAGCAGTTCTCTTTGGCGGGGGAGCTCCTACGAGCAGTACTTC. Its protein is CASSSLWRGSSYEQYF.

The V and J genes are TRBV5-5 and TRBJ1-6; D ambiguous. CDR1 SGHKS and CDR2 YYEKEE come from the germline V gene (reference sequence). The CDR3 loop spans 15 amino acids. V was shortened by 2 bases and J by 0 bases, with 6 bases between the two germline ends. The CDR3 is CASSFGSSYNSPLHF. CDR3 bases: TGTGCCAGCAGCTTTGGTAGCTCCTATAATTCACCCCTCCACTTT.